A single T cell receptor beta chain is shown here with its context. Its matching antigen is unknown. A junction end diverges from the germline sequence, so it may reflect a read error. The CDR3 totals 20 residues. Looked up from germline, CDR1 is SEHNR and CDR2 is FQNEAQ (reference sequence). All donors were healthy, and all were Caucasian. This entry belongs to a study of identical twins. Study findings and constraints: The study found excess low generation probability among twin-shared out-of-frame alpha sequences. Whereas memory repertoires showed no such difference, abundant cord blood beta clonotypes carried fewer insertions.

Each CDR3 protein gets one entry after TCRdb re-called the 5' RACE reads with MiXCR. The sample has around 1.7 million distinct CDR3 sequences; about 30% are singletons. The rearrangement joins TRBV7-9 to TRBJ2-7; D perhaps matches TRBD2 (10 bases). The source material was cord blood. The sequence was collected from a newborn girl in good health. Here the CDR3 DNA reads TGTGCCTGCAGCTTTCCTTACGGGACAGGGTCCGGTAGCGGGAGGTACGAGCAGTACTTC. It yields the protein CACSFPYGTGSGSGRYEQYF.